This entry lists 9 T cell receptor beta chains sequenced from one sample in a study of shared clonotypes between healthy human individuals. Assay: immunoSEQ multiplex PCR; the TCRdb copy retains only in-frame clones and omits some. The sample holds roughly 2.4 million clones; about 94% are singletons and the top ten take around 0.13%. Sequencing input: naive CD4+ T cells sorted from blood. Subset reported: CD45RA+ positively selected. All receptors come from a man in his late teens or twenties in good health.

This clone has just one count. V usage is TRBV6-5 and J usage is TRBJ2-3, with D hard to call. Per germline, CDR1 MNHEY and CDR2 SVGAGI. This CDR3 contains 13 residues. With 6 bases removed from V and 1 base from J, the gap between germline ends came to 8 bases. This CDR3 is CASSPLGTDTQYF. DNA for the CDR3: TGTGCCAGCAGCCCCTTAGGCACAGATACGCAGTATTTT.

The chain is built from TRBV28 and TRBJ2-7, with 11 bases matching TRBD1. There are 15 residues in the CDR3. CDR1 and CDR2 from the germline V gene are MDHEN and SYDVKM. V was clipped by 3 bases and J by 5 bases; unmatched bases: 6. The CDR3 DNA reads as TGTGCCAGCAGTTTCATTTGGACAGGGGGCCACGAGCAGTACTTC. It is translated as CASSFIWTGGHEQYF. Full variable domain (remainder filled in from reference TRBV28 and TRBJ2-7): DVKVTQSSRYLVKRTGEKVFLECVQDMDHENMFWYRQDPGLGLRLIYFSYDVKMKEKGDIPEGYSVSREKKERFSLILESASTNQTSMYLCASSFIWTGGHEQYFGPGTRLTVT.

The chain uses TRBV6-1 and TRBJ1-3; D is undetermined. CDR1 is MNHNS and CDR2 is SASEGT in the germline V gene. V lost 4 bases to trimming and J lost 0 bases, with 10 bases between them. This CDR3 region has 15 residues. The CDR3 here is CASSVQTDSGNTIYF. In DNA form, the CDR3 reads TGTGCCAGCAGTGTTCAAACAGACTCTGGAAACACCATATATTTT.

J is TRBJ2-7 and V is TRBV5-6; maybe TRBD1 (6 bases). This CDR3 comprises 14 residues. Trimming took 4 bases from V and 2 from J, leaving 13 bases between them. Germline lookup yields CDR1 SGHDT and CDR2 YYEEEE. CDR3 sequence: CASSASTGPYEQYF. CDR3 DNA sequence: TGTGCCAGCAGCGCCTCGACAGGACCCTACGAGCAGTACTTC.

A note on this clone: The same CDR3 also results from other DNA sequences found in this sample. J is TRBJ2-3 and V is TRBV5-4; 10 bases match TRBD2. The CDR3 runs 16 residues. CDR1 and CDR2 from the germline V gene are SGHNT and YYREEE (reference sequence). The junction had 7 bases not matched to a gene; V was cut back by 4 bases and J by 2 bases. Here the CDR3 reads CASSTRTSGFTDTQYF. The CDR3 bases are TGTGCCAGCAGCACCCGGACTAGCGGATTCACAGATACGCAGTATTTT.

A note on this clone: Other DNA sequences in this specimen translate into the identical CDR3. The genes are TRBV6-1 and TRBJ2-5, with 7 bases matching TRBD2. Germline V gene data show CDR1 as MNHNS and CDR2 as SASEGT. V gave up 4 bases and J gave up 4 bases; unmatched junction bases: 3. The CDR3 has 13 amino acids. CDR3 protein: CASSGGGGETQYF. In DNA form, the CDR3 reads TGTGCCAGCAGTGGTGGGGGGGGAGAGACCCAGTACTTC.

The CDR3 coding sequence is TGTGCCAGCAGTTCGGCGGGGCGGGGGAACACCGGGGAGCTGTTTTTT. Encoded protein: CASSSAGRGNTGELFF. The chain is built from TRBV28 and TRBJ2-2; TRBD2 might be the D (6 bases). From germline, CDR1 is MDHEN and CDR2 SYDVKM. Trimming left V 4 bases short and J 1 base short, with 13 bases between. The CDR3 has 16 amino acids.

The chain is built from TRBV11-2 and TRBJ1-1; D is unresolved. In germline, CDR1 is SGHAT, CDR2 FQNNGV. Trimming removed 4 bases from V and 9 bases from J, with 6 bases in between. The CDR3 is 10 residues long. CDR3 amino acids: CASSSSKAFF. DNA for the CDR3: TGTGCCAGCAGCTCGTCAAAAGCTTTCTTT.

The chain couples TRBV9 to TRBJ2-7; D perhaps matches TRBD2 (6 bases). This CDR3 is 15 amino acids long. From germline, CDR1 is SGDLS and CDR2 YYNGEE. V was pared by 4 bases and J by 0 bases, with 14 bases between. CDR3 sequence: CASSRGGGTSYEQYF. The CDR3 DNA reads TGTGCCAGCAGCCGGGGTGGCGGGACCTCCTACGAGCAGTACTTC.